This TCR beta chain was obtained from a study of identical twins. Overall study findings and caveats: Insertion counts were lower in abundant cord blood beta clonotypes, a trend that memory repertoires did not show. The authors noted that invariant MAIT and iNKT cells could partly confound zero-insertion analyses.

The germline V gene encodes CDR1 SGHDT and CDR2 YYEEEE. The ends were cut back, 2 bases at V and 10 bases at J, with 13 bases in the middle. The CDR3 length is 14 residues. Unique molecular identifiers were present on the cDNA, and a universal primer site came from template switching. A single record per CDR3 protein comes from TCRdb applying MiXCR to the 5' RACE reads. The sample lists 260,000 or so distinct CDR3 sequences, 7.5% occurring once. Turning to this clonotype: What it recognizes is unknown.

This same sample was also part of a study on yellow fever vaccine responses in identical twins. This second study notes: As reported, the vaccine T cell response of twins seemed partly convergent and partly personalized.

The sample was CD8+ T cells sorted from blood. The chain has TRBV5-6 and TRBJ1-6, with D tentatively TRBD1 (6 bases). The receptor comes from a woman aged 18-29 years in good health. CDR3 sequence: CASSFDKGGSPLHF. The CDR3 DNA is TGTGCCAGCAGCTTCGACAAGGGGGGATCACCCCTCCACTTT. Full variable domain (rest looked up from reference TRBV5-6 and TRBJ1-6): DAGVTQSPTHLIKTRGQQVTLRCSPKSGHDTVSWYQQALGQGPQFIFQYYEEEERQRGNFPDRFSGHQFPNYSSELNVNALLLGDSALYLCASSFDKGGSPLHFGNGTRLTVT.